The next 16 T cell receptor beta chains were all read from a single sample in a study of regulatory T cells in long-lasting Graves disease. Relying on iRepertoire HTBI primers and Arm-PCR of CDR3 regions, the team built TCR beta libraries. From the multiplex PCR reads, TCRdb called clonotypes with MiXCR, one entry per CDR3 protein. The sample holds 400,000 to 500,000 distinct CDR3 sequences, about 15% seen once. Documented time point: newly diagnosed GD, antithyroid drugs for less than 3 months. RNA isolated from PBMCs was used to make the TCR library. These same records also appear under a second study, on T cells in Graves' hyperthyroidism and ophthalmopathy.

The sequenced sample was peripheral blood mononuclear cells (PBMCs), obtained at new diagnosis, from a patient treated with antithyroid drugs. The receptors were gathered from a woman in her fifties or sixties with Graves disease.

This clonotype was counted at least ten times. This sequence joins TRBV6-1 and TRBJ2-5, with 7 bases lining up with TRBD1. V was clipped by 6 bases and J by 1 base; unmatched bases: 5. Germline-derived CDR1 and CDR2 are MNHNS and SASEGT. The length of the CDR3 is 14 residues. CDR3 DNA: TGTGCCAGCAGCCGTACAGGGGCCCAAGAGACCCAGTACTTC. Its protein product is CASSRTGAQETQYF.

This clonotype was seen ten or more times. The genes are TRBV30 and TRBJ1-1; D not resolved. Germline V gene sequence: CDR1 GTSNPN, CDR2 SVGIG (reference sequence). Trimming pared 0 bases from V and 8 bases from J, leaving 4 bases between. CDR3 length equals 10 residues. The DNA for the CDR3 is TGTGCCTGGAGTGTACAAGAAGCTTTCTTT. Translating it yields CAWSVQEAFF.

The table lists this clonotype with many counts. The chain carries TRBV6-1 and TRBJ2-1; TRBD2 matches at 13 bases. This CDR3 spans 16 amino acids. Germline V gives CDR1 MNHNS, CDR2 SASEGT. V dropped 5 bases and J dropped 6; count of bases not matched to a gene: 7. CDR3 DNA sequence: TGTGCCAGCAGTACCCCGGGACTAGCGGGGATCAATGAGCAGTTCTTC. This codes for CASSTPGLAGINEQFF.

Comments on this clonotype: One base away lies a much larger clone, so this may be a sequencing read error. CDR3 coding DNA: TGTGCCTGCAGCCGGGGACTACAGAACGAGCAGTACTTC. This gives the protein CACSRGLQNEQYF. V gene TRBV13 combines with J gene TRBJ2-7, with 7 bases lining up with TRBD2. The length of the CDR3 is 13 residues. The germline V gene has CDR1 PRHDT and CDR2 FYEKMQ (reference sequence).

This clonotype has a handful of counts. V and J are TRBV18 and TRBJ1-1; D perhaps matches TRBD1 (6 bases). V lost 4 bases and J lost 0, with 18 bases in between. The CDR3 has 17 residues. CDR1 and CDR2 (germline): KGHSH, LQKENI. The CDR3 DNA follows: TGTGCCAGCTCACGGACCCGAGGGGGTTTAATGAACACTGAAGCTTTCTTT. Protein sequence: CASSRTRGGLMNTEAFF.

The CDR3: CASSAGRHMHEQFF. The CDR3 coding sequence is TGTGCCAGCAGCGCCGGACGGCATATGCATGAGCAGTTCTTC. The chain couples TRBV7-6 to TRBJ2-1; D uncertain. Germline V lookup: CDR1 SGHVS, CDR2 FNYEAQ. V dropped 5 bases and J dropped 8 bases, with 16 bases sitting between them. This CDR3 is 14 amino acids long. The whole variable domain, filled in from reference TRBV7-6 and TRBJ2-1, reads GAGVSQSPRYKVTKRGQDVALRCDPISGHVSLYWYRQALGQGPEFLTYFNYEAQQDKSGLPNDRFSAERPEGSISTLTIQRTEQRDSAMYRCASSAGRHMHEQFFGPGTRLTVL.

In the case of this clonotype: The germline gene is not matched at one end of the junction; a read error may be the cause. In nucleotides, the CDR3 is TGTGCCAGTAGTAAGGTTACTAACACCGGGGAGCCGTTTTTT. It encodes CASSKVTNTGEPFF. The chain employs TRBV19 and TRBJ2-2, with a weak D call TRBD2 (5 bases). The CDR3 length is 14 residues. CDR1 and CDR2 from the germline V gene are LNHDA and SQIVND (reference sequence).

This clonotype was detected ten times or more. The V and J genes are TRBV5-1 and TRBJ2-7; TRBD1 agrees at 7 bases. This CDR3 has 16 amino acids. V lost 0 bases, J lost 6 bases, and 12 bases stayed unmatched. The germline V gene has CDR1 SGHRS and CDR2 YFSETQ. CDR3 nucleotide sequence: TGCGCCAGCAGCTTGGTTGGGACAGCCAAATCGGGCGAGCAGTACTTC. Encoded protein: CASSLVGTAKSGEQYF. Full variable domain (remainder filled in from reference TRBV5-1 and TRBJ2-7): KAGVTQTPRYLIKTRGQQVTLSCSPISGHRSVSWYQQTPGQGLQFLFEYFSETQRNKGNFPGRFSGRQFSNSRSEMNVSTLELGDSALYLCASSLVGTAKSGEQYFGPGTRLTVT.

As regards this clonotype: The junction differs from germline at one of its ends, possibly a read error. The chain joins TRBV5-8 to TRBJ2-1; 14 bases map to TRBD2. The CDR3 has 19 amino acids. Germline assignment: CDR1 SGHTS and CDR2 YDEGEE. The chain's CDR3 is CASSPIGLAGGHRYNEQFF. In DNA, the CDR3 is TGCGCCAGCAGCCCAATAGGACTAGCGGGAGGCCATCGCTACAATGAGCAGTTCTTC.

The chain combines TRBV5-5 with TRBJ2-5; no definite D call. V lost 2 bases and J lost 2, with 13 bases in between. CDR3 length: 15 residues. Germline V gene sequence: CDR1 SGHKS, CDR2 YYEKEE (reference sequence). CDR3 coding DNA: TGTGCCAGCAGCTTTTTGGGCGGCCATCAAGAGACCCAGTACTTC. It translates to CASSFLGGHQETQYF.

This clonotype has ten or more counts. The CDR3 here is CASSPRTGSYGSGELFF. The CDR3 DNA reads as TGTGCCAGCAGCCCCAGGACTGGAAGTTACGGGTCCGGGGAGCTGTTTTTT. The V and J genes are TRBV7-2 and TRBJ2-2; possibly TRBD2 for D (5 bases). Per germline, CDR1 SGHTA and CDR2 FQGNSA. The CDR3 is made up of 17 amino acids. V lost 5 bases, J lost 6 bases, and 22 bases lay in between.

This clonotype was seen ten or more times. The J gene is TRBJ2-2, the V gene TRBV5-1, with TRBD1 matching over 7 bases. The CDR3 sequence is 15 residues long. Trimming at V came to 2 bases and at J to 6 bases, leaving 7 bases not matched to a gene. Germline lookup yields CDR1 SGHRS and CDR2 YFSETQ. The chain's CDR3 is CASSFVTGRPGELFF. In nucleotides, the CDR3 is TGCGCCAGCAGCTTCGTGACAGGGAGACCCGGGGAGCTGTTTTTT.

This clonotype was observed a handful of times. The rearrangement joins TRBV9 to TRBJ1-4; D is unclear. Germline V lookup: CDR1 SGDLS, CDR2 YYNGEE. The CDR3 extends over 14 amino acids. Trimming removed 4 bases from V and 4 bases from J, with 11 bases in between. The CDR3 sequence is CASSYRGGNEKLFF. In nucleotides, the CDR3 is TGTGCCAGCAGCTACCGGGGAGGTAATGAAAAACTGTTTTTT. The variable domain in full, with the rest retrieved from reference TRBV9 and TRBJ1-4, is DSGVTQTPKHLITATGQRVTLRCSPRSGDLSVYWYQQSLDQGLQFLIQYYNGEERAKGNILERFSAQQFPDLHSELNLSSLELGDSALYFCASSYRGGNEKLFFGSGTQLSVL.

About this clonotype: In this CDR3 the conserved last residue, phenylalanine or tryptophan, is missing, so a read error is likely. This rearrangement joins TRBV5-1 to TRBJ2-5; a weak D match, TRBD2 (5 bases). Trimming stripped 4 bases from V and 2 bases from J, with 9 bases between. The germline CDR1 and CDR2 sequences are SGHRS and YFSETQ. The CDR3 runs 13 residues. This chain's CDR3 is CASSLGVQETQYS. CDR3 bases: TGCGCCAGCAGCCTGGGAGTTCAAGAGACCCAGTACTCC.

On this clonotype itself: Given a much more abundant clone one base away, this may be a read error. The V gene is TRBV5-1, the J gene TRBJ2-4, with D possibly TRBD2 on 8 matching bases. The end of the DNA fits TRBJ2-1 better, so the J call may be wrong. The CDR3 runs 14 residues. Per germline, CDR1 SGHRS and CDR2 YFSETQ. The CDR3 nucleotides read TGCGCCAGCAGCCCGGGAGGGGCAGGGGGTGGGCAGTTCTTC. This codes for CASSPGGAGGGQFF.

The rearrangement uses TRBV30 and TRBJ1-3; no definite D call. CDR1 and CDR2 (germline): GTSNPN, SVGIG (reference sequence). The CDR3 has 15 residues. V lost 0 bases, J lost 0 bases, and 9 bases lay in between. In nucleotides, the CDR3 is TGTGCCTGGAGTGTAATCACAGACTCTGGAAACACCATATATTTT. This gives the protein CAWSVITDSGNTIYF.